This passage covers 23 T cell receptor beta chains from one sample sequenced in a study of cytomegalovirus exposure and HLA in healthy donors. Only in-frame clones appear in the TCRdb table, and some are missing; sequencing was by immunoSEQ multiplex PCR. The sample has about 200,000 clones; more than 65% are singletons. The source material was PBMCs. Every receptor here comes from a woman aged 25 to 39 in good health and CMV-seropositive.

This sequence joins TRBV27 and TRBJ1-3; 8 bases line up with TRBD1. J was trimmed by 2 bases and V by 5 bases; bases with no gene match: 5. The germline CDR1 and CDR2 sequences are MNHEY and SMNVEV (reference sequence). This CDR3 is built from 15 residues. Here the CDR3 DNA reads TGTGCCAGCAGTGGACAGGGTGGGGCTGGAAACACCATATATTTT. Translation gives CASSGQGGAGNTIYF.

The chain couples TRBV6-5 to TRBJ2-1; tentative D call: TRBD2 (6 bases). CDR1 and CDR2 from the germline V gene are MNHEY and SVGAGI. The germline V and J ends were trimmed by 8 bases and 6 bases, with 11 bases remaining between them. CDR3 length: 12 residues. CDR3 region: CASGAGLNEQFF. The CDR3 nucleotides read TGTGCCAGCGGGGCGGGGCTCAATGAGCAGTTCTTC.

This chain uses TRBV27 with TRBJ1-5, with D maybe TRBD1 (5 bases). In germline, CDR1 is MNHEY, CDR2 SMNVEV (reference sequence). The CDR3 has 14 residues. The germline V and J ends were trimmed by 3 bases and 6 bases, with 12 bases remaining between them. The DNA for the CDR3 is TGTGCCAGCAGTTTTTACGGGGGGAGTCAGCCCCAGCATTTT. This sequence encodes CASSFYGGSQPQHF.

This chain links TRBV18 with TRBJ2-5; 8 nucleotides agree with TRBD2. With 0 bases clipped from V and 2 bases from J, the junction kept 2 bases outside the gene matches. CDR3 length: 15 residues. Germline V gives CDR1 KGHSH, CDR2 LQKENI. The CDR3 spells CASSPPTSAQETQYF. The CDR3 nucleotides are TGTGCCAGCTCACCACCGACTAGCGCGCAAGAGACCCAGTACTTC.

The chain uses TRBV11-3 and TRBJ2-7; no firm D call. Germline-derived CDR1 and CDR2 are SGHNT and YENEEA. The ends were cut back, 0 bases at V and 2 bases at J, with 5 bases in the middle. This CDR3 has 13 residues. CDR3 residues: CASSLESPYEQYF. The CDR3, as DNA: TGTGCCAGCAGCTTAGAGAGTCCCTACGAGCAGTACTTC.

V is TRBV28 and J is TRBJ2-5; 10 bases match TRBD1. The CDR3 extends over 15 amino acids. Losses at the gene ends were 5 bases for V and 7 bases for J; bases not matched to a gene: 10. Germline V gene sequence: CDR1 MDHEN, CDR2 SYDVKM. CDR3 amino acids: CASSRDRGRTGTQYF. CDR3 DNA sequence: TGTGCCAGCAGTAGGGACAGGGGAAGAACGGGGACCCAGTACTTC. The full variable domain, rest sourced from reference TRBV28 and TRBJ2-5, is DVKVTQSSRYLVKRTGEKVFLECVQDMDHENMFWYRQDPGLGLRLIYFSYDVKMKEKGDIPEGYSVSREKKERFSLILESASTNQTSMYLCASSRDRGRTGTQYFGPGTRLLVL.

The chain joins TRBV27 to TRBJ2-7; 7 positions agree with TRBD1. Germline CDR1 reads MNHEY; CDR2 reads SMNVEV (reference sequence). The CDR3 runs to 14 residues. Trimming cost V 5 bases and J 7 bases; bases outside gene matches: 11. The CDR3 nucleotides are TGTGCCAGCAGTCAAGACAGGGATGGGCATGAGCAGTACTTC. It translates to CASSQDRDGHEQYF.

In this sample, this clone turned up once. This sequence joins TRBV7-6 and TRBJ1-3; D is unresolved. CDR1 and CDR2 (germline): SGHVS, FNYEAQ. The V end lost 0 bases, the J end lost 3 bases, and 9 bases lay between the germline ends. The CDR3 sequence is 15 residues long. The DNA for the CDR3 is TGTGCCAGCAGCTTAGCCCTTAGTAGTGGAAACACCATATATTTT. As protein: CASSLALSSGNTIYF.

V gene TRBV27 combines with J gene TRBJ1-5, with D unresolved. Looked up from germline, CDR1 is MNHEY and CDR2 is SMNVEV (reference sequence). V lost 4 bases and J lost 6, with 10 bases in between. The CDR3 contains 13 residues. CDR3 residues: CASSWVGGQPQHF. The CDR3 DNA is TGTGCCAGCAGTTGGGTAGGAGGTCAGCCCCAGCATTTT.

This clone was seen once. The chain is built from TRBV18 and TRBJ1-2; TRBD1 matches 8 bases. This CDR3 contains 19 residues. CDR1 is KGHSH and CDR2 is LQKENI in the germline V gene. Unmatched junction bases numbered 16, after V lost 2 bases and J lost 2 bases. In nucleotides, the CDR3 is TGTGCCAGCTCACCAGTTTCCGGACGACAGGGGAATTCCAACTATGGCTACACCTTC. Protein product: CASSPVSGRQGNSNYGYTF.

The chain links TRBV7-6 to TRBJ1-1, with D tentatively TRBD1 (5 bases). The germline gives CDR1 SGHVS, CDR2 FNYEAQ. V lost 0 bases and J 2 bases, leaving 7 bases between the germline ends. The CDR3 is made up of 14 amino acids. The CDR3 sequence is CASSLAQGNTEAFF. CDR3 bases: TGTGCCAGCAGCTTAGCCCAGGGAAACACTGAAGCTTTCTTT.

The V gene is TRBV6-5, the J gene TRBJ1-1; D not certain. This CDR3 is built from 14 residues. V lost 3 bases and J lost 5, with 13 bases in between. CDR1 and CDR2 from the germline V gene are MNHEY and SVGAGI. For the CDR3, the DNA is TGTGCCAGCAGTTATAGTCTCCGAGGGACTGAAGCTTTCTTT. Amino acid sequence: CASSYSLRGTEAFF.

This clone was detected only once. The V call is TRBV7-8, the J call TRBJ2-3, with TRBD2 matching 7 bases. Germline lookup yields CDR1 SGHVS and CDR2 FQNEAQ. The V segment lost 5 bases and the J segment 6 bases; nucleotides outside the gene matches: 8. This CDR3 contains 14 residues. In nucleotides, the CDR3 is TGTGCCAGCAGCCAGTTGACTAGCAGGGATACGCAGTATTTT. Amino acids: CASSQLTSRDTQYF.

The J gene is TRBJ1-4, the V gene TRBV11-2; 7 positions agree with TRBD1. V gave up 5 bases and J gave up 8 bases; unmatched junction bases: 14. Germline V lookup: CDR1 SGHAT, CDR2 FQNNGV. The CDR3 is 16 amino acids. Here the CDR3 DNA reads TGTGCCAGCAGCACCGGGACAGAAGTGTTTGTGGAAAAACTGTTTTTT. It translates to CASSTGTEVFVEKLFF.

The chain is built from TRBV10-3 and TRBJ2-1, with 10 bases matching TRBD2. The V gene end was trimmed by 6 bases and the J gene end by 10 bases; junction bases not matched to a gene: 3. Germline-derived CDR1 and CDR2 are ENHRY and SYGVKD. The CDR3 has 12 residues. The CDR3 sequence: CAISLAGDEQFF. CDR3 bases: TGTGCCATCAGCCTAGCGGGAGACGAGCAGTTCTTC.

The rearrangement uses TRBV27 and TRBJ1-2, with a tentative D call TRBD1 (5 bases). The V and J ends lost 7 bases and 2 bases respectively, with 17 bases between them. The CDR3 is 15 residues long. Germline V gene sequence: CDR1 MNHEY, CDR2 SMNVEV (reference sequence). The CDR3 DNA is TGTGCCAGCACCTCCCTTGGGGGGGAGAACTATGGCTACACCTTC. It codes for CASTSLGGENYGYTF.

This clone has more than one count but fewer than ten. This chain uses TRBV11-2 with TRBJ1-2; TRBD1 might be the D (6 bases). The CDR3 is made up of 14 amino acids. Trimming left V 6 bases short and J 8 bases short, with 19 bases between. The germline gives CDR1 SGHAT, CDR2 FQNNGV. The CDR3 sequence is CASSRGGPGGGYTF. The CDR3 DNA sequence: TGTGCCAGCAGTCGAGGGGGGCCGGGAGGAGGCTACACCTTC. The variable domain in full, completed from reference TRBV11-2 and TRBJ1-2, reads EAGVAQSPRYKIIEKRQSVAFWCNPISGHATLYWYQQILGQGPKLLIQFQNNGVVDDSQLPKDRFSAERLKGVDSTLKIQPAKLEDSAVYLCASSRGGPGGGYTFGSGTRLTVV.

The chain uses TRBV6-1 and TRBJ1-5, with a possible D match to TRBD1 (6 bases). The ends were cut back, 7 bases at V and 9 bases at J, with 22 bases in the middle. CDR3 length: 15 amino acids. Germline V gene lookup returns CDR1 MNHNS and CDR2 SASEGT. The CDR3 reads CASTLSPGESWPQHF. The DNA of the CDR3 is TGTGCCAGCACTCTATCCCCAGGGGAAAGCTGGCCCCAGCATTTT.

This chain links TRBV19 with TRBJ2-3; the D gene is possibly TRBD2 (5 bases). Trimming shortened V by 5 bases and J by 5 bases, and 11 bases separated the two germline ends. Germline V gene lookup returns CDR1 LNHDA and CDR2 SQIVND (reference sequence). CDR3 length equals 13 residues. CDR3 protein: CASSLARLDTQYF. The CDR3 DNA is TGTGCCAGTAGTTTAGCGAGACTAGATACGCAGTATTTT.

V gene TRBV5-6 combines with J gene TRBJ2-2; 11 bases fit TRBD2. V was clipped by 3 bases and J by 4 bases; unmatched bases: 5. The V gene's germline CDR1 is SGHDT and CDR2 YYEEEE. The CDR3 is 16 amino acids. The CDR3 DNA follows: TGTGCCAGCAGCTCATGGGGACTAGCGGTCACCGGGGAGCTGTTTTTT. It codes for CASSSWGLAVTGELFF.

The V call is TRBV6-5, the J call TRBJ1-1; D unclear. The CDR3 length is 15 residues. Germline V gene lookup returns CDR1 MNHEY and CDR2 SVGAGI. V was cut by 7 bases and J by 4 bases, with 19 bases left in between. The CDR3 DNA follows: TGTGCCAGCACCCCCGTTTTCTCGGGAACCACTGAAGCTTTCTTT. Residues: CASTPVFSGTTEAFF.

The CDR3, as DNA: TGCGCCAGCAGCCTCGGGACTAGGGGCTACGAGCAGTACTTC. It codes for CASSLGTRGYEQYF. The rearrangement links TRBV5-1 to TRBJ2-7, with TRBD2 matching 8 bases. With V trimmed by 4 bases and J by 3 bases, 6 bases remained unmatched. Germline CDR1 SGHRS, CDR2 YFSETQ. The CDR3 extends over 14 amino acids.

The rearrangement joins TRBV5-6 to TRBJ1-3; D may be TRBD1 (5 bases). V dropped 4 bases and J dropped 2 bases, with 13 bases sitting between them. CDR3 size: 15 residues. The V gene's germline CDR1 is SGHDT and CDR2 YYEEEE. The CDR3 sequence: CASSLGDYPGNTIYF. Written as DNA, the CDR3 is TGTGCCAGCAGCCTAGGGGACTATCCTGGAAACACCATATATTTT.